These 22 T cell receptor beta chains were sequenced from one sample in a study of post-analysis software for immune sequencing data. Unique molecular identifiers featured in each of the TCR beta cDNA libraries. TCRdb itself ran the PCR reads through MiXCR, one entry per CDR3 protein. This sample has over 150,000 distinct CDR3 sequences, with around 36% found just once. The sample was blood, taken after autologous hematopoietic stem cell transplantation. These receptor sequences come from a girl aged 5-17 years with multiple sclerosis.

The V gene is TRBV2, the J gene TRBJ2-5; D gene ambiguous. The V end lost 2 bases, the J end lost 6 bases, and 4 bases lay between the germline ends. This CDR3 has 11 residues. The germline gives CDR1 SNHLY, CDR2 FYNNEI. CDR3 bases: TGTGCCAGCAGTGAAATGAAGACCCAGTACTTC. Translation gives CASSEMKTQYF.

Details on this clonotype: The conserved final phenylalanine or tryptophan is absent from the CDR3, which likely points to a read error. This rearrangement joins TRBV12-3 or TRBV12-4 to TRBJ2-5, with D unresolved. The CDR3 sequence is 13 residues long. V was pared by 7 bases and J by 3 bases, with 12 bases between. The CDR3 loop reads CASTLPGEETQYL. For the CDR3, the DNA is TGTGCCAGCACCTTGCCAGGAGAAGAGACCCAGTACCTC.

There are a few counts of this clonotype. The chain couples TRBV29-1 to TRBJ2-7; tentative D call: TRBD1 (6 bases). In germline, CDR1 is SQVTM, CDR2 ANQGSEA. The V and J ends lost 3 bases and 3 bases respectively, with 30 bases between them. The CDR3 contains 19 residues. In DNA, the CDR3 is TGCAGCGTTGATTGGTCCCTAACCGGAGACAGGTCCCTCGGCTACGAGCAGTACTTC. Its translation is CSVDWSLTGDRSLGYEQYF.

This clonotype has ten or more counts. The V and J genes are TRBV28 and TRBJ2-5, with D maybe TRBD2 (5 bases). The CDR3 length is 15 residues. V was trimmed by 2 bases and J by 1 base, leaving 11 bases between them. Germline CDR1 is MDHEN and CDR2 is SYDVKM. The CDR3 here is CASSLEEGAQETQYF. The CDR3, as DNA: TGTGCCAGCAGTTTAGAAGAGGGAGCCCAAGAGACCCAGTACTTC.

This clonotype was counted a few times. The rearrangement links TRBV11-2 to TRBJ2-3, with D possibly TRBD2 on 6 matching bases. Germline CDR1 reads SGHAT; CDR2 reads FQNNGV. V gave up 5 bases and J gave up 3 bases, with 15 bases separating them. This CDR3 has 15 residues. In nucleotides, the CDR3 is TGTGCCAGCAGCCCCTACGGGGGAGGAACAGATACGCAGTATTTT. It yields the protein CASSPYGGGTDTQYF.

The chain recombines TRBV20-1 with TRBJ2-1, with TRBD2 matching over 14 bases. Looked up from germline, CDR1 is DFQATT and CDR2 is SNEGSKA (reference sequence). V shed 3 bases and J 10 bases; nucleotides not matched to a gene: 11. The CDR3 length is 16 residues. The CDR3 is CSASTGGLAGAREQFF. CDR3 in DNA: TGCAGTGCTAGTACAGGGGGACTAGCGGGAGCTCGAGAGCAGTTCTTC.

This clonotype was counted ten times or more. V usage is TRBV29-1 and J usage is TRBJ2-3; 11 nucleotides agree with TRBD2. In germline, CDR1 is SQVTM, CDR2 ANQGSEA. The J segment lost 4 bases and the V segment lost 6 bases, leaving 3 bases of the junction unmatched. The CDR3 contains 13 residues. The CDR3 is CSVGLAVSDTQYF. CDR3 DNA sequence: TGCAGCGTGGGACTAGCGGTATCAGATACGCAGTATTTT.

This clonotype was picked up many times. The gene calls are TRBV7-2 and TRBJ2-3; 8 nucleotides align to TRBD1. The germline V gene encodes CDR1 SGHTA and CDR2 FQGNSA. The CDR3 extends over 20 amino acids. V shed 0 bases and J 5 bases; nucleotides not matched to a gene: 19. Here the CDR3 reads CASSLARPSLDRGIVDTQYF. The CDR3 DNA sequence: TGTGCCAGCAGCTTAGCCCGCCCGAGCCTTGACAGGGGAATAGTAGATACGCAGTATTTT.

This chain connects TRBV14 to TRBJ2-2; 11 bases map to TRBD2. The CDR3 consists of 17 residues. Germline trimming cut 1 base from V and 6 bases from J; bases unmatched to any gene: 7. CDR1 and CDR2 (germline): SGHDN, FVKESK. CDR3 bases: TGTGCCAGCAGCCAAGGTCGGCTAGCGGGAGGATCCGGGGAGCTGTTTTTT. Amino acid sequence: CASSQGRLAGGSGELFF.

On this clonotype itself: This may be a read error: a much more frequent sequence differs by one nucleotide. The rearrangement links TRBV24-1 to TRBJ2-7, with 9 bases matching TRBD1. Germline assignment: CDR1 KGHDR and CDR2 SFDVKD. The CDR3 runs to 16 residues. Losses at the gene ends were 3 bases for V and 7 bases for J; bases not matched to a gene: 12. DNA of the CDR3: TGTGCCACCAGTGATACCGGGACAGGGCGCTACAATGAGCAGTACTTC. This encodes CATSDTGTGRYNEQYF.

The CDR3 spells CSARDGRQSNYGYTF. Written as DNA, the CDR3 is TGCAGTGCTAGGGACGGGAGGCAGAGCAACTATGGCTACACCTTC. The V and J genes are TRBV20-1 and TRBJ1-2; D remains ambiguous. The CDR3 has 15 amino acids. Trimming took 3 bases from V and 2 from J, leaving 16 bases between them. Germline V gives CDR1 DFQATT, CDR2 SNEGSKA (reference sequence).

The V call is TRBV28, the J call TRBJ1-4, with D unclear. The V end was cut by 5 bases, the J end by 5 bases, with 12 bases between. The CDR3 loop spans 14 amino acids. Germline values: CDR1 MDHEN, CDR2 SYDVKM. The CDR3 here is CASSTRPLNEKLFF. DNA of the CDR3: TGTGCCAGCAGTACTCGACCCCTAAATGAAAAACTGTTTTTT. Using reference TRBV28 and TRBJ1-4 for the parts outside the CDR3, the full variable domain is DVKVTQSSRYLVKRTGEKVFLECVQDMDHENMFWYRQDPGLGLRLIYFSYDVKMKEKGDIPEGYSVSREKKERFSLILESASTNQTSMYLCASSTRPLNEKLFFGSGTQLSVL.

The sample holds a few counts of this clonotype. J is TRBJ2-7 and V is TRBV12-3 or TRBV12-4, with unresolved D. The CDR3 loop spans 11 amino acids. V was shortened by 5 bases and J by 4 bases, with 6 bases between the two germline ends. The CDR3 DNA reads TGTGCCAGCAGTAATGGGTACGAGCAGTACTTC. Encoded protein: CASSNGYEQYF.

This clonotype was recorded many times. V is TRBV6-2 or TRBV6-3 and J is TRBJ2-1, with TRBD2 matching 8 bases. In germline, CDR1 is MNHEY, CDR2 SVGEGT. With V trimmed by 4 bases and J by 4 bases, 12 bases remained unmatched. This CDR3 contains 17 residues. The CDR3 sequence is CASSWPPTSEKYNEQFF. In DNA form, the CDR3 reads TGTGCCAGCAGTTGGCCCCCGACTAGCGAGAAGTACAATGAGCAGTTCTTC.

This clonotype has only a few counts. The V gene is TRBV9, the J gene TRBJ2-3; D ambiguous. Trimming left V 0 bases short and J 6 bases short, with 5 bases between. The CDR3 covers 12 residues. Germline V gives CDR1 SGDLS, CDR2 YYNGEE. CDR3 coding DNA: TGTGCCAGCAGCGTAGTGACGGATACGCAGTATTTT. This encodes CASSVVTDTQYF.

A few counts support this clonotype. The junction and the germline gene differ at one end; a read error may be behind it. CDR3: CASSLEVGQNSPPHF. The CDR3 DNA is TGCGCCAGCAGCTTGGAGGTGGGTCAGAATTCACCCCCCCACTTT. The genes are TRBV5-1 and TRBJ1-6; D remains unclear. This CDR3 is 15 amino acids long. CDR1 SGHRS and CDR2 YFSETQ come from the germline V gene.

This clonotype was picked up many times. The chain uses TRBV7-3 and TRBJ2-1; 11 nucleotides agree with TRBD2. CDR3 length: 18 amino acids. CDR1 and CDR2 (germline): SGHTA, FQGTGA. Trimming cost V 2 bases and J 0 bases; bases outside gene matches: 6. This chain's CDR3 is CASSLLAGGSSSYNEQFF. The CDR3 DNA reads TGTGCCAGCAGCTTACTAGCGGGAGGCTCCAGCTCCTACAATGAGCAGTTCTTC.

This clonotype was seen ten or more times. V is TRBV7-2 and J is TRBJ2-7; D is perhaps TRBD2 (6 bases). Germline V gene data show CDR1 as SGHTA and CDR2 as FQGNSA. Trimming cost V 5 bases and J 6 bases, with 17 bases left between them. The CDR3 runs 14 residues. The chain's CDR3 is CASSGGVWASEQYF. The DNA of the CDR3 is TGTGCCAGCAGCGGAGGGGTATGGGCTAGCGAGCAGTACTTC.

The CDR3 region has the DNA TGCAGTGCTAGCACGCACTTCTCTGGGGCCAACGTCCTGACTTTC. Translation gives CSASTHFSGANVLTF. The chain links TRBV20-1 to TRBJ2-6, with D unclear. The ends were cut back, 3 bases at V and 0 bases at J, with 9 bases in the middle. There are 15 residues in the CDR3. Germline V lookup: CDR1 DFQATT, CDR2 SNEGSKA (reference sequence).

The chain has TRBV4-1 and TRBJ2-7; 9 positions agree with TRBD2. J lost 3 bases, V lost 0 bases, and 6 bases had no gene match. Germline-derived CDR1 and CDR2 are MGHRA and YSYEKL. The CDR3 covers 16 residues. The CDR3 nucleotides are TGCGCCAGCAGCCAAGAAGGTAGCGGGAGATTCTACGAGCAGTACTTC. Its protein product is CASSQEGSGRFYEQYF.

V and J are TRBV29-1 and TRBJ1-2, with TRBD1 identical over 7 bases. Germline V gives CDR1 SQVTM, CDR2 ANQGSEA. This CDR3 is built from 14 residues. The V gene end was trimmed by 3 bases and the J gene end by 3 bases; junction bases not matched to a gene: 7. CDR3 coding DNA: TGCAGCGTTGACTCCCCGACAGGGCACTATGGCTACACCTTC. It specifies CSVDSPTGHYGYTF.

This clonotype came up a few times. The V gene is TRBV5-1, the J gene TRBJ1-2; 7 bases fit TRBD1. The junction had 8 bases not matched to a gene; V was cut back by 4 bases and J by 5 bases. In germline, CDR1 is SGHRS, CDR2 YFSETQ. The length of the CDR3 is 14 residues. The CDR3 bases are TGCGCCAGCAGCCCGGGACAGTCGCATTATGGCTACACCTTC. Translation: CASSPGQSHYGYTF.